The 29 T cell receptor beta chains below all came from one sample that was sequenced in a study of cytomegalovirus exposure and HLA in healthy donors. The table came from immunoSEQ multiplex PCR; TCRdb's copy has only in-frame clones and leaves some out. The data show some 260,000 clones, 87% seen once. The sample consisted of PBMCs. These receptors were obtained from a man younger than 35 in good health and CMV-seropositive.

This sequence joins TRBV5-6 and TRBJ1-5, with D uncertain. V was shortened by 2 bases and J by 5 bases, with 17 bases between the two germline ends. The length of the CDR3 is 16 residues. Germline CDR1 is SGHDT and CDR2 is YYEEEE. The CDR3 DNA reads TGTGCCAGCAGCTTCGGAAACGGAGGAAGCTATCAGCCCCAGCATTTT. Amino acid sequence: CASSFGNGGSYQPQHF.

V is TRBV27 and J is TRBJ2-7; 7 positions agree with TRBD2. Germline CDR1 is MNHEY and CDR2 is SMNVEV (reference sequence). The V segment lost 3 bases and the J segment 3 bases; nucleotides outside the gene matches: 2. This CDR3 is built from 13 residues. CDR3: CASSFLADYEQYF. CDR3 in DNA: TGTGCCAGCAGTTTCCTAGCGGACTACGAGCAGTACTTC.

The V gene is TRBV5-1, the J gene TRBJ1-2; TRBD1 aligns across 7 bases. Per germline, CDR1 SGHRS and CDR2 YFSETQ. This CDR3 has 15 amino acids. V was clipped by 5 bases and J by 4 bases; unmatched bases: 11. This chain's CDR3 is CASSTSGTDFYGYTF. The DNA for the CDR3 is TGCGCCAGCAGTACATCCGGGACAGACTTCTATGGCTACACCTTC.

This chain uses TRBV10-3 with TRBJ2-1; no clear D gene. Trimming stripped 3 bases from V and 8 bases from J, with 8 bases between. CDR3 size: 12 residues. The germline V gene encodes CDR1 ENHRY and CDR2 SYGVKD. The CDR3 spells CAISDRPDEQFF. For the CDR3, the DNA is TGTGCCATCAGTGATAGACCCGATGAGCAGTTCTTC.

J is TRBJ2-7 and V is TRBV4-2, with a possible D match to TRBD2 (5 bases). The germline V gene has CDR1 LGHNA and CDR2 YNFKEQ. V gave up 0 bases and J gave up 0 bases, with 12 bases separating them. The CDR3 consists of 16 residues. Here the CDR3 reads CASSQDLLDFSYEQYF. In DNA, the CDR3 is TGTGCCAGCAGCCAAGATTTACTAGATTTCTCCTACGAGCAGTACTTC.

There are a few counts of this clone. The chain is built from TRBV4-2 and TRBJ2-1, with no clear D. The CDR3 runs to 14 residues. Deletions cut 0 bases from V and 10 bases from J, with 13 bases between. The V gene's germline CDR1 is LGHNA and CDR2 YNFKEQ. In nucleotides, the CDR3 is TGTGCCAGCAGCCAAGATCAGGAGATTAGAGAGCAGTTCTTC. This translates into CASSQDQEIREQFF.

The CDR3: CASSLGDGHQPQHF. DNA of the CDR3: TGTGCCAGCAGCTTGGGGGACGGACATCAGCCCCAGCATTTT. The chain joins TRBV5-5 to TRBJ1-5, with a weak D call TRBD1 (5 bases). Per the germline V gene, CDR1 is SGHKS and CDR2 is YYEKEE (reference sequence). Trimming cost V 0 bases and J 5 bases, with 9 bases left between them. The CDR3 consists of 14 residues.

The chain carries TRBV5-1 and TRBJ2-4; D unclear. From germline, CDR1 is SGHRS and CDR2 YFSETQ. This CDR3 spans 12 amino acids. Deletions cut 3 bases from V and 9 bases from J, with 10 bases between. The CDR3 sequence: CASSYGMGIQYF. The CDR3 coding sequence is TGCGCCAGCAGCTACGGTATGGGCATTCAGTACTTC.

Notes on this clone: The sample carries other DNA sequences with the same CDR3. The chain carries TRBV5-1 and TRBJ2-7; possibly TRBD2 for D (6 bases). The CDR3 length is 15 residues. V was trimmed by 2 bases and J by 0 bases, leaving 12 bases between them. Germline V gives CDR1 SGHRS, CDR2 YFSETQ. The CDR3 DNA is TGCGCCAGCAGCTTAGAGGCCGGGAGCTCCTACGAGCAGTACTTC. This gives the protein CASSLEAGSSYEQYF.

This sequence joins TRBV6-5 and TRBJ1-1; the D is unclear. The CDR3 totals 16 residues. The ends were cut back, 2 bases at V and 5 bases at J, with 18 bases in the middle. Looked up from germline, CDR1 is MNHEY and CDR2 is SVGAGI. The CDR3 is CASSYTSRPEVTEAFF. The CDR3 bases are TGTGCCAGCAGTTACACTTCCAGGCCCGAGGTGACTGAAGCTTTCTTT.

The V and J genes are TRBV6-1 and TRBJ2-7; TRBD1 is a possible D gene (6 bases). The CDR3 runs to 16 residues. With 4 bases removed from V and 3 bases from J, the gap between germline ends came to 19 bases. CDR1 MNHNS and CDR2 SASEGT come from the germline V gene. CDR3 protein: CASSVQPRGHYYEQYF. In DNA form, the CDR3 reads TGTGCCAGCAGTGTCCAACCTAGGGGACACTACTACGAGCAGTACTTC.

The chain couples TRBV7-9 to TRBJ2-2; perhaps TRBD1 as D (6 bases). The germline gives CDR1 SEHNR, CDR2 FQNEAQ (reference sequence). The CDR3 consists of 14 residues. Trimming removed 5 bases at V and 7 bases at J, with 14 bases between. CDR3 sequence reads: CASSPKTGLGELFF. CDR3 coding DNA: TGTGCCAGCAGCCCGAAAACAGGGCTCGGGGAGCTGTTTTTT.

The rearrangement links TRBV18 to TRBJ2-7, with 7 bases lining up with TRBD1. In germline, CDR1 is KGHSH, CDR2 LQKENI. With V trimmed by 6 bases and J by 3 bases, 8 bases remained unmatched. CDR3 size: 14 residues. In nucleotides, the CDR3 is TGTGCCAGCTCCCCAGCTCCAGGGGGCTACGAGCAGTACTTC. Amino acids: CASSPAPGGYEQYF.

The V and J genes are TRBV10-1 and TRBJ1-1; D is unclear. V lost 6 bases and J lost 5, with 16 bases in between. This CDR3 comprises 14 residues. Germline CDR1 and CDR2: WNHNN and SYGVQD (reference sequence). CDR3 nucleotide sequence: TGCGCCAGCAGCGCTCCGAACTTGCCGACTGAAGCTTTCTTT. Protein: CASSAPNLPTEAFF.

This sequence joins TRBV7-8 and TRBJ2-7, with D tentatively TRBD2 (6 bases). CDR3 length: 14 amino acids. Germline lookup yields CDR1 SGHVS and CDR2 FQNEAQ. The ends were cut back, 0 bases at V and 2 bases at J, with 8 bases in the middle. CDR3 nucleotide sequence: TGTGCCAGCAGCTTAGCGCGGGGTCCCTACGAGCAGTACTTC. This translates into CASSLARGPYEQYF.

Here the CDR3 reads CASSVGLDGTRHYEQYF. The DNA of the CDR3 is TGTGCCAGCAGCGTAGGATTAGATGGGACTAGACACTACGAGCAGTACTTC. The genes are TRBV9 and TRBJ2-7; 8 positions agree with TRBD2. V lost 0 bases to trimming and J lost 3 bases; unmatched junction nucleotides: 11. CDR3 length: 17 amino acids. The germline V gene has CDR1 SGDLS and CDR2 YYNGEE.

The V gene is TRBV5-1, the J gene TRBJ2-7; D might be TRBD2 (6 bases). CDR3 length: 14 residues. CDR1 SGHRS and CDR2 YFSETQ come from the germline V gene. V was cut by 5 bases and J by 2 bases, with 14 bases left in between. The CDR3 DNA is TGCGCCAGCAGGCCCGGGACTCTTCCCTACGAGCAGTACTTC. Amino acids: CASRPGTLPYEQYF.

This clone came up a few times. CDR3 in DNA: TGCAGCGTTGAATCCAGGACACAGACCACTGAAGCTTTCTTT. This gives the protein CSVESRTQTTEAFF. This rearrangement joins TRBV29-1 to TRBJ1-1; D perhaps matches TRBD1 (5 bases). The CDR3 is made up of 14 amino acids. V was pared by 2 bases and J by 4 bases, with 14 bases between. Germline V gives CDR1 SQVTM, CDR2 ANQGSEA.

The rearrangement joins TRBV6-5 to TRBJ2-7; 11 bases line up with TRBD2. From germline, CDR1 is MNHEY and CDR2 SVGAGI. The CDR3 length is 14 residues. V lost 6 bases, J lost 4 bases, and 5 bases stayed unmatched. The CDR3 reads CASSILAGAYEQYF. The DNA for the CDR3 is TGTGCCAGCAGCATACTAGCGGGAGCTTACGAGCAGTACTTC.

The CDR3 DNA follows: TGTGCCAGCAGTTCGTTACAGGGCTACTATGGCTACACCTTC. It encodes CASSSLQGYYGYTF. This chain links TRBV28 with TRBJ1-2; a weak D match, TRBD1 (6 bases). Trimming cost V 4 bases and J 3 bases, with 12 bases left between them. CDR3 length: 14 amino acids. Germline CDR1 is MDHEN and CDR2 is SYDVKM.

The CDR3 reads CASSPDRTHTDTQYF. DNA for the CDR3: TGTGCCAGCAGCCCCGACAGGACACACACAGATACGCAGTATTTT. The V gene is TRBV5-4, the J gene TRBJ2-3; D is perhaps TRBD1 (6 bases). Germline-derived CDR1 and CDR2 are SGHNT and YYREEE (reference sequence). There are 15 residues in the CDR3. Trimming took 4 bases from V and 2 from J, leaving 14 bases between them. Full variable domain (rest looked up from reference TRBV5-4 and TRBJ2-3): ETGVTQSPTHLIKTRGQQVTLRCSSQSGHNTVSWYQQALGQGPQFIFQYYREEENGRGNFPPRFSGLQFPNYSSELNVNALELDDSALYLCASSPDRTHTDTQYFGPGTRLTVL.

This chain connects TRBV19 to TRBJ2-1; the D gene is possibly TRBD1 (6 bases). The V gene lost 3 bases and the J gene lost 8 bases, with 14 bases spanning the gap. CDR3 length: 14 residues. The V gene's germline CDR1 is LNHDA and CDR2 SQIVND (reference sequence). CDR3 sequence: CASSILSGGDEQFF. CDR3 coding DNA: TGTGCCAGTAGTATCCTTTCTGGGGGCGATGAGCAGTTCTTC.

The chain links TRBV2 to TRBJ2-2, with TRBD2 as a possible D gene (6 bases). The germline gives CDR1 SNHLY, CDR2 FYNNEI. Trimming left V 6 bases short and J 6 bases short, with 17 bases between. This CDR3 comprises 15 residues. The CDR3 coding sequence is TGTGCCAGCAGGCCATGGGGTAGCGGAGCCGGGGAGCTGTTTTTT. Its protein is CASRPWGSGAGELFF.

The J gene is TRBJ2-7, the V gene TRBV25-1; possible D gene TRBD2, 6 bases. With 5 bases removed from V and 2 bases from J, the gap between germline ends came to 19 bases. This CDR3 spans 16 amino acids. In germline, CDR1 is MGHDK, CDR2 SYGVNS. CDR3 in amino acids: CASSPQGGTGTYEQYF. CDR3 bases: TGTGCCAGCAGTCCCCAGGGCGGGACTGGGACCTACGAGCAGTACTTC.

The chain carries TRBV5-1 and TRBJ2-2, with no clear D. CDR3 length: 15 amino acids. V gave up 5 bases and J gave up 0 bases, with 11 bases separating them. Germline V gene lookup returns CDR1 SGHRS and CDR2 YFSETQ. The CDR3 reads CASSGRPSNTGELFF. CDR3 nucleotide sequence: TGCGCCAGCAGTGGTAGGCCCTCGAACACCGGGGAGCTGTTTTTT.

The rearrangement uses TRBV5-1 and TRBJ1-1, with a possible D match to TRBD1 (6 bases). Germline lookup yields CDR1 SGHRS and CDR2 YFSETQ. The CDR3 runs 15 residues. The V end was cut by 4 bases, the J end by 2 bases, with 15 bases between. CDR3 sequence: CASSLNGQPNTEAFF. CDR3 nucleotides: TGCGCCAGCAGCCTCAATGGACAGCCTAACACTGAAGCTTTCTTT.

The chain has TRBV6-5 and TRBJ2-1, with TRBD2 identical over 13 bases. Germline-derived CDR1 and CDR2 are MNHEY and SVGAGI. Trimming removed 4 bases from V and 9 bases from J; junction bases left unmatched: 9. This CDR3 has 16 residues. CDR3 nucleotide sequence: TGTGCCAGCAGTTTTGGACTAGCGGGAGTGGGGAGTGAGCAGTTCTTC. This encodes CASSFGLAGVGSEQFF.

The V gene is TRBV5-1, the J gene TRBJ2-2; weak D call: TRBD2 (5 bases). The CDR3 totals 17 residues. V gave up 0 bases and J gave up 5 bases, with 17 bases separating them. Germline V gene data show CDR1 as SGHRS and CDR2 as YFSETQ. The chain's CDR3 is CASSLAASTELTGELFF. As DNA, the CDR3 is TGCGCCAGCAGCTTGGCCGCTAGCACTGAGCTTACCGGGGAGCTGTTTTTT. Drawing the rest from reference TRBV5-1 and TRBJ2-2, the complete variable domain is KAGVTQTPRYLIKTRGQQVTLSCSPISGHRSVSWYQQTPGQGLQFLFEYFSETQRNKGNFPGRFSGRQFSNSRSEMNVSTLELGDSALYLCASSLAASTELTGELFFGEGSRLTVL.

The J gene is TRBJ1-1, the V gene TRBV19, with D unclear. The V gene lost 1 base and the J gene lost 5 bases, with 14 bases spanning the gap. Germline loops: CDR1 LNHDA, CDR2 SQIVND (reference sequence). The CDR3 is made up of 15 amino acids. The CDR3 nucleotides are TGTGCCAGTAGTATAGGCATCGGGTGGGGAACTGAAGCTTTCTTT. It is translated as CASSIGIGWGTEAFF.